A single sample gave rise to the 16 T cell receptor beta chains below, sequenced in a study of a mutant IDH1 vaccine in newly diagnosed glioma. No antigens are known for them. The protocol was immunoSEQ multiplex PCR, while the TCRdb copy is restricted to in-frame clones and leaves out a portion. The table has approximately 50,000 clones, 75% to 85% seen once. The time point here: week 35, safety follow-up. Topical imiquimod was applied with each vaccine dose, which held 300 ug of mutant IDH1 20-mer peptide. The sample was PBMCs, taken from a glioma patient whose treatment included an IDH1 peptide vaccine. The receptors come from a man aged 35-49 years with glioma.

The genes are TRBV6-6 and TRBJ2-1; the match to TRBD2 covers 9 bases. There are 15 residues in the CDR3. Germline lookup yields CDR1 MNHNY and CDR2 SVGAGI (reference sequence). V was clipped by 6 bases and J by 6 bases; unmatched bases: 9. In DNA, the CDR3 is TGTGCCAGCAGCCCAGGAGCGGGAGGAGGCAATGAGCAGTTCTTC. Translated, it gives CASSPGAGGGNEQFF.

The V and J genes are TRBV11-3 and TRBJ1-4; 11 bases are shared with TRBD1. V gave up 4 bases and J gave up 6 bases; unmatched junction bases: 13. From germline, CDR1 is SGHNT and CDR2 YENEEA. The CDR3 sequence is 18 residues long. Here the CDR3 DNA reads TGTGCCAGCAGCTCCCTTCAGGACAGGGGGCTTAAGTATGAAAAACTGTTTTTT. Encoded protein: CASSSLQDRGLKYEKLFF.

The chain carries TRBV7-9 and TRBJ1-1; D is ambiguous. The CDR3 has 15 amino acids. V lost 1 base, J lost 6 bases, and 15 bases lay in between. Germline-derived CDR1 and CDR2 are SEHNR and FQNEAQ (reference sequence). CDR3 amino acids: CASSLVEGGFPEAFF. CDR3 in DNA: TGTGCCAGCAGCTTAGTTGAGGGTGGGTTTCCTGAAGCTTTCTTT.

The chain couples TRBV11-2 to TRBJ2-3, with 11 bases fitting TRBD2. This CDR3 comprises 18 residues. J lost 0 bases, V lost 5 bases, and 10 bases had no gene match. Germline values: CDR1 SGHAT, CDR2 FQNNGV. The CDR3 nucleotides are TGTGCCAGCAGCCCGGGGACTAGCGGAGATGCTAGCACAGATACGCAGTATTTT. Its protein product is CASSPGTSGDASTDTQYF.

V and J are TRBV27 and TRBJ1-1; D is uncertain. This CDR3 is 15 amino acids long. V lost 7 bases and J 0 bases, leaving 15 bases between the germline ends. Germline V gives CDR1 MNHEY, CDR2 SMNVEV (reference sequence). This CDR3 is CASNRRIDMNTEAFF. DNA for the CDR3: TGTGCCAGCAACCGCAGGATAGACATGAACACTGAAGCTTTCTTT.

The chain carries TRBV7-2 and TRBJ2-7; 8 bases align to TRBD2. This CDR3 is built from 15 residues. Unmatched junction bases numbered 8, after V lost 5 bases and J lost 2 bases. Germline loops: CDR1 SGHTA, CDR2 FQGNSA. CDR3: CASSPLAGSTYEQYF. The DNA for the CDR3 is TGTGCCAGCAGCCCGTTAGCGGGGTCAACCTACGAGCAGTACTTC.

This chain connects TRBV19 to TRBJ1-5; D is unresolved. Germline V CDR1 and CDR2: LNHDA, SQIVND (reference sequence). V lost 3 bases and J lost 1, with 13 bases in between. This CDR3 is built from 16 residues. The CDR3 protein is CASSISHSRSNQPQHF. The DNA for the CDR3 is TGTGCCAGTAGTATTTCCCATTCCCGAAGCAATCAGCCCCAGCATTTT.

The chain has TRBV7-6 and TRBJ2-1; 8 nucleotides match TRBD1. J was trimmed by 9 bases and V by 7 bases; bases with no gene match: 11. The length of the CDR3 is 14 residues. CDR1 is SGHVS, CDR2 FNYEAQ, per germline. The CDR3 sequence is CASTVQGAHPEQFF. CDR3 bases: TGTGCCAGCACCGTTCAGGGGGCGCATCCTGAGCAGTTCTTC.

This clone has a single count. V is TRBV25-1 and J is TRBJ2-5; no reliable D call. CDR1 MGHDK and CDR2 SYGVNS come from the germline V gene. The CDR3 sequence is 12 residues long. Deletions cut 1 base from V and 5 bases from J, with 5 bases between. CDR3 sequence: CASSEFSETQYF. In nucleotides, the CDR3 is TGTGCCAGCAGTGAATTTTCGGAGACCCAGTACTTC. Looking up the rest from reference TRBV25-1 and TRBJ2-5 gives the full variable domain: EADIYQTPRYLVIGTGKKITLECSQTMGHDKMYWYQQDPGMELHLIHYSYGVNSTEKGDLSSESTVSRIRTEHFPLTLESARPSHTSQYLCASSEFSETQYFGPGTRLLVL.

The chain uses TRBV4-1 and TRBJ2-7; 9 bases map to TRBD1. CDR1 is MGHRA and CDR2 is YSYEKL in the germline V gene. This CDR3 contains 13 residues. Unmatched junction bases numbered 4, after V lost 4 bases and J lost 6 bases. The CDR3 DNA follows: TGCGCCAGCAGCCGTAACAGGGGGCTCGAGCAGTACGTC. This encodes CASSRNRGLEQYV.

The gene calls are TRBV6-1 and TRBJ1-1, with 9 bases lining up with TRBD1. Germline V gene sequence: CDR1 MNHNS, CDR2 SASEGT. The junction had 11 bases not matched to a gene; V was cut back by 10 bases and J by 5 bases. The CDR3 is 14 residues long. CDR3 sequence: CATLMGQGGTEAFF. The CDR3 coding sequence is TGTGCCACCCTCATGGGACAGGGTGGAACTGAAGCTTTCTTT.

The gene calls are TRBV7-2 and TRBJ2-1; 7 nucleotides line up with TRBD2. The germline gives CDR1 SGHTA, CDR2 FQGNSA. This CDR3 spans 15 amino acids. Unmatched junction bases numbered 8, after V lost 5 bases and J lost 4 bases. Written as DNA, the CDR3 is TGTGCCAGCAGCATTACTAGCGACCCTTACAATGAGCAGTTCTTC. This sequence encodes CASSITSDPYNEQFF.

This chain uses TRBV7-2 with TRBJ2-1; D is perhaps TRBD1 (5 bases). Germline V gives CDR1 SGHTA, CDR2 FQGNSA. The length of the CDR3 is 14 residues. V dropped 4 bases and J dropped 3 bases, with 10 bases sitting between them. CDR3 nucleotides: TGTGCCAGCAGCTATCGAACAGGCTACAATGAGCAGTTCTTC. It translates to CASSYRTGYNEQFF.

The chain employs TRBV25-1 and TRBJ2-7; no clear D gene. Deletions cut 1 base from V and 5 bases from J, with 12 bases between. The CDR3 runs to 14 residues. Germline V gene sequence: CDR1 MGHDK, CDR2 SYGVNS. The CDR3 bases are TGTGCCAGCAGTGAATCCAGTTACAGCCACGAGCAGTACGTC. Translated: CASSESSYSHEQYV.

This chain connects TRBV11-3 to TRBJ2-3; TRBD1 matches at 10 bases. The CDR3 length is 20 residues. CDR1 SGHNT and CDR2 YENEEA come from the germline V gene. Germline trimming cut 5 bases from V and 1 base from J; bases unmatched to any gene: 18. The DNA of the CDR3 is TGTGCCAGCAGCCCTACCGGGACAGGGGCTTCAAGCGGGCGCACAGATACGCAGTATTTT. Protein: CASSPTGTGASSGRTDTQYF.

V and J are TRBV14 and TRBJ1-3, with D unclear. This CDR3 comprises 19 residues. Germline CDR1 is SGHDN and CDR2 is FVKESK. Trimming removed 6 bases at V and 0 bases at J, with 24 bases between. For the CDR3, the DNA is TGTGCCAGCAGTCTGTACGTTGTAGGACGGCGCCGCTCTGGAAACACCATATATTTT. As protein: CASSLYVVGRRRSGNTIYF.